These 19 T cell receptor beta chains came from one sample sequenced in a study of human T cells and chemical hapten exposure (dated by TCRdb to the early 2020s). The library was made by RACE. TCRdb lists the instrument as NextSeq 500. TCRdb reanalyzed the raw reads on its own, using fastp at Q25 for trimming and MiXCR for clone calling, and kept in-frame beta chains. Duplicate CDR3 protein sequences are folded into a single record with the most common DNA and genes. The sample data list 65,000 or so distinct CDR3 sequences, and around 6.5% of these were observed just once. 3% to 4% of the sample lies in the top ten. The sample's time point, from its label and the paper: healthy volunteer bleed at 6 weeks. Total RNA was extracted from unfractionated whole blood collected in Tempus Blood RNA tubes. Sequencing used whole blood. All receptors derive from a female donor in good health. Some clones in this sample may be carry-over from other donors' samples.

The V call is TRBV7-9, the J call TRBJ2-4; D call uncertain. With 2 bases removed from V and 5 bases from J, the gap between germline ends came to 7 bases. The CDR3 is made up of 13 amino acids. The V gene's germline CDR1 is SEHNR and CDR2 FQNEAQ (reference sequence). The CDR3 nucleotides are TGTGCCAGCAGCTTAAACAGAGAAAACATTCAGTACTTC. It codes for CASSLNRENIQYF.

In its sample, this clonotype was seen many times. V gene TRBV7-3 combines with J gene TRBJ2-2, with unresolved D. The V gene lost 7 bases and the J gene lost 1 base, with 7 bases spanning the gap. The germline gives CDR1 SGHTA, CDR2 FQGTGA. CDR3 size: 13 residues. The CDR3 coding sequence is TGTGCCAGCACCCAAAAGAACACCGGGGAGCTGTTTTTT. Its protein is CASTQKNTGELFF.

Regarding this clonotype: Given a much more abundant clone one base away, this may be a read error. This likely comes from a read error, as the CDR3 has no conserved phenylalanine or tryptophan at its end. In nucleotides, the CDR3 is TGTGCCAGCAGCCAAGCCCAGAACACAGATACGCAGTATTTG. Translation gives CASSQAQNTDTQYL. The chain employs TRBV14 and TRBJ2-3, with D unclear. Germline assignment: CDR1 SGHDN and CDR2 FVKESK. V dropped 1 base and J dropped 2 bases, with 7 bases sitting between them. The CDR3 spans 14 residues.

This clonotype has ten or more counts. The chain has TRBV28 and TRBJ2-3; D tentatively fits TRBD1 or TRBD2 (5 bases each). V was shortened by 8 bases and J by 3 bases, with 21 bases between the two germline ends. Germline V gene data show CDR1 as MDHEN and CDR2 as SYDVKM. This CDR3 spans 16 amino acids. DNA of the CDR3: TGTGCCAGCGGCCCCCTACCCGGGGCCCCAACAGATACGCAGTATTTT. Translating gives CASGPLPGAPTDTQYF.

The table lists this clonotype with a few counts. The genes are TRBV27 and TRBJ2-6, with D possibly being TRBD2 (5 bases). The CDR3 runs 16 residues. The germline gives CDR1 MNHEY, CDR2 SMNVEV (reference sequence). Trimming cost V 2 bases and J 2 bases, with 10 bases left between them. The chain's CDR3 is CASSLRMGAGANVLTF. CDR3 coding DNA: TGTGCCAGCAGTTTAAGGATGGGAGCTGGGGCCAACGTCCTGACTTTC.

This clonotype was found many times. The CDR3 loop is CASSELDARIEKLFF. CDR3 nucleotide sequence: TGTGCCAGCAGTGAATTAGACGCACGGATTGAAAAACTGTTTTTT. The rearrangement uses TRBV25-1 and TRBJ1-4; D call uncertain. The CDR3 is 15 residues long. V lost 1 base to trimming and J lost 7 bases, with 13 bases between them. Germline-derived CDR1 and CDR2 are MGHDK and SYGVNS. Combining the CDR3 with reference TRBV25-1 and TRBJ1-4 gives the whole variable domain EADIYQTPRYLVIGTGKKITLECSQTMGHDKMYWYQQDPGMELHLIHYSYGVNSTEKGDLSSESTVSRIRTEHFPLTLESARPSHTSQYLCASSELDARIEKLFFGSGTQLSVL.

The chain employs TRBV7-2 and TRBJ2-3; D call uncertain. The V gene's germline CDR1 is SGHTA and CDR2 FQGNSA. The CDR3 runs 13 residues. The germline V and J ends were trimmed by 4 bases and 4 bases, with 9 bases remaining between them. The CDR3 region is CASSSKGPDTQYF. CDR3 nucleotide sequence: TGTGCCAGCAGCTCTAAGGGCCCAGATACGCAGTATTTT.

This clonotype was counted many times. The chain is built from TRBV3-1 and TRBJ2-1, with D perhaps being TRBD1 or TRBD2 (5 bases each). The CDR3 loop spans 12 amino acids. Trimming shortened V by 4 bases and J by 9 bases, and 10 bases separated the two germline ends. CDR1 LGHDT and CDR2 YNNKEL come from the germline V gene (reference sequence). This chain's CDR3 is CASSRGSGEQFF. DNA for the CDR3: TGTGCCAGCAGCCGGGGGAGCGGTGAGCAGTTCTTC.

The sample holds many counts of this clonotype. This rearrangement joins TRBV12-3 or TRBV12-4 to TRBJ1-1; D not certain. V shed 5 bases and J shed 9 bases, with 13 bases lying between them. The CDR3 runs to 12 residues. The CDR3 coding sequence is TGTGCCAGCAGTACTCAAGGGAGACAAGCTTTCTTT. It specifies CASSTQGRQAFF.

This clonotype occurred many times. The chain has TRBV14 and TRBJ1-1; TRBD1 agrees at 7 bases. The CDR3 totals 12 residues. Germline CDR1 is SGHDN and CDR2 is FVKESK. The junction had 3 bases not matched to a gene; V was cut back by 4 bases and J by 7 bases. DNA for the CDR3: TGTGCCAGCAGCCTACAGGGGTTTGAAGCTTTCTTT. This encodes CASSLQGFEAFF.

This clonotype was counted ten times or more. The rearrangement uses TRBV7-2 and TRBJ1-4; unclear D gene. Germline V CDR1 and CDR2: SGHTA, FQGNSA. This CDR3 region has 14 residues. Trimming took 1 base from V and 8 from J, leaving 11 bases between them. The CDR3 DNA reads as TGTGCCAGCAGCTTAGTCGACGGGAGGGAAAAACTGTTTTTT. Translated, it gives CASSLVDGREKLFF.

This clonotype was detected ten times or more. J is TRBJ2-7 and V is TRBV29-1; 12 bases fit TRBD2. Trimming took 4 bases from V and 3 from J; bases not matched to a gene: 10. Per the germline V gene, CDR1 is SQVTM and CDR2 is ANQGSEA. The CDR3 runs to 16 residues. The CDR3: CSVGLLAGGPYYEQYF. The CDR3 nucleotides read TGCAGCGTTGGTCTCCTAGCGGGAGGGCCCTACTACGAGCAGTACTTC.

This clonotype came up many times. The chain employs TRBV6-5 and TRBJ2-5; 13 bases match TRBD2. The CDR3 is 16 amino acids. Trimming at V came to 6 bases and at J to 5 bases, leaving 9 bases not matched to a gene. Germline values: CDR1 MNHEY, CDR2 SVGAGI. CDR3 region: CASRGTSGKVPETQYF. Here the CDR3 DNA reads TGTGCCAGCAGGGGGACTAGCGGGAAGGTGCCGGAGACCCAGTACTTC.

This clonotype was recorded many times. V usage is TRBV28 and J usage is TRBJ2-7; D unclear. The V gene lost 6 bases and the J gene lost 3 bases, with 12 bases spanning the gap. Germline V gene data show CDR1 as MDHEN and CDR2 as SYDVKM. This CDR3 comprises 13 residues. This chain's CDR3 is CASRIGLFYEQYF. CDR3 sequence (DNA): TGTGCCAGCAGGATTGGGCTCTTCTACGAGCAGTACTTC. Complete variable domain (other parts from reference TRBV28 and TRBJ2-7): DVKVTQSSRYLVKRTGEKVFLECVQDMDHENMFWYRQDPGLGLRLIYFSYDVKMKEKGDIPEGYSVSREKKERFSLILESASTNQTSMYLCASRIGLFYEQYFGPGTRLTVT.

V usage is TRBV5-1 and J usage is TRBJ2-1; 14 bases line up with TRBD2. Germline lookup yields CDR1 SGHRS and CDR2 YFSETQ. The CDR3 contains 21 residues. The J segment lost 1 base and the V segment lost 0 bases, leaving 12 bases of the junction unmatched. The CDR3 sequence: CASSLDPRGLAGAGSYNEQFF. For the CDR3, the DNA is TGCGCCAGCAGCTTGGATCCGAGGGGACTAGCGGGAGCTGGGTCCTACAATGAGCAGTTCTTC.

This clonotype was seen repeatedly, ten times or more. This chain connects TRBV9 to TRBJ2-7; TRBD1 matches at 9 bases. The CDR3 has 15 amino acids. Germline V lookup: CDR1 SGDLS, CDR2 YYNGEE. V shed 0 bases and J 2 bases; nucleotides not matched to a gene: 3. The CDR3 loop reads CASSVGGTGPYEQYF. The CDR3 DNA reads TGTGCCAGCAGCGTAGGCGGGACAGGGCCCTACGAGCAGTACTTC.

There are a few counts of this clonotype. The V gene is TRBV30, the J gene TRBJ2-2; tentative D call: TRBD2 (6 bases). This CDR3 comprises 14 residues. The germline gives CDR1 GTSNPN, CDR2 SVGIG (reference sequence). V dropped 2 bases and J dropped 6 bases, with 13 bases sitting between them. The CDR3 protein is CAWSPPGGAGELFF. The CDR3 nucleotides read TGTGCCTGGAGTCCTCCAGGAGGGGCCGGGGAGCTGTTTTTT.

The sample holds many counts of this clonotype. V and J are TRBV6-2 or TRBV6-3 and TRBJ2-7, with D possibly matching TRBD2 (5 bases). Germline V CDR1 and CDR2: MNHEY, SVGEGT. The CDR3 is 14 amino acids. Trimming removed 0 bases at V and 1 base at J, with 7 bases between. The CDR3 nucleotides read TGTGCCAGCAGTTACTCTAGCGCTTCCTACGAGCAGTACTTC. Translation gives CASSYSSASYEQYF.

This clonotype was detected only a few times. This rearrangement joins TRBV28 to TRBJ2-6; 7 bases fit TRBD1. Germline trimming cut 6 bases from V and 2 bases from J; bases unmatched to any gene: 4. From germline, CDR1 is MDHEN and CDR2 SYDVKM. The CDR3 runs 15 residues. CDR3 sequence (DNA): TGTGCCAGCAGACCGACAGGGCCTGGGGCCAACGTCCTGACTTTC. This sequence encodes CASRPTGPGANVLTF.